These T cell receptor beta chains were read from a single sample in a study of shared clonotypes between healthy human individuals. The protocol was immunoSEQ multiplex PCR, while the TCRdb copy is restricted to in-frame clones and leaves out a portion. This table holds 2 million to 3 million clones, roughly 93% found once. Material for sequencing was naive CD4+ T cells from PBMCs. Every receptor here comes from a man younger than 35 in good health. Some clones in this sample may be carry-over from other donors' samples. Both conserved end residues are part of each CDR3. A D gene is named only where the DNA matches it firmly. The size of a clone is reported for some rows only, either as once, few or many, or as a class for expanded clones.

size: .
D: .
V: TRBV6-1
J: TRBJ1-3
DNA: TGTGCCAGCAGTGAAACCCCCGGGCAGCCTGGAAACACCATATATTTT
CDR3: CASSETPGQPGNTIYF

size: .
D: .
V: TRBV19
J: TRBJ2-1
DNA: TGTGCCAGTAGGGCGCCAGGAAGTAGGAATGAGCAGTTCTTC
CDR3: CASRAPGSRNEQFF

size: .
D: TRBD2
V: TRBV28
J: TRBJ2-1
DNA: TGTGCCAGCAGTTTCGGGAGGGGTCTGGCTTTCAAATTAACAGGGCTCTCCTACAATGAGCAGTTCTTC
CDR3: CASSFGRGLAFKLTGLSYNEQFF

size: few
D: .
V: TRBV25-1
J: TRBJ1-5
DNA: TGTGCCAGCAGTCTTCACTTCAATCAGCCCCAGCATTTT
CDR3: CASSLHFNQPQHF

size: once
D: TRBD2
V: TRBV5-1
J: TRBJ2-2
DNA: TGCGCCAGCAGCCCCCAAGGCGGGACTAGCGGTACCGGGGAGCTGTTTTTT
CDR3: CASSPQGGTSGTGELFF

size: .
D: .
V: TRBV19
J: TRBJ2-3
DNA: TGTGCCAGTAGTATAGAGCGGTTCACAGATACGCAGTATTTT
CDR3: CASSIERFTDTQYF

size: few
D: .
V: TRBV5-4
J: TRBJ1-4
DNA: TGTGCCAGCAGCTTGGAAGCAGGGAGTGCACAATTT
CDR3: CASSLEAGSAQF

size: .
D: .
V: TRBV4-3
J: TRBJ2-7
DNA: TGCGCCAGCAGCCAAGAGTCAGGGATCGAGCAGTACTTC
CDR3: CASSQESGIEQYF

size: .
D: .
V: TRBV18
J: TRBJ1-1
DNA: TGTGCCAGCTCACCTTATGGTGCAGGGACAAGCACTGAAGCTTTCTTT
CDR3: CASSPYGAGTSTEAFF

size: .
D: TRBD1
V: TRBV19
J: TRBJ1-5
DNA: TGTGCCAGTAGGGGACAGGGAGGGCAGCCCCAGCATTTT
CDR3: CASRGQGGQPQHF

size: .
D: .
V: TRBV7-2
J: TRBJ2-3
DNA: TGTGCCAGCAGCTTATCCAGGGCCTCTCAACTGGGTACGCAGTATTTT
CDR3: CASSLSRASQLGTQYF

size: .
D: TRBD2
V: TRBV6-1
J: TRBJ2-7
DNA: TGTGCCAGCAGTTTGACTAGCCAGCAGTACTTC
CDR3: CASSLTSQQYF